The clone carrying this T cell receptor beta chain was recorded at least ten times. Antigen unknown. Together with thyroid ultrasound, orbital computed tomography, serum thyroxine and TRAb, clinical symptoms were used for diagnoses. This sample is drawn from a study of T cells in Graves' hyperthyroidism and ophthalmopathy. The ends lost 6 bases at V and 0 bases at J; junction bases unmatched: 1. The CDR3 spans 14 residues. RNA transcripts yielded amplified TCR beta CDR3 regions. A set of HTBI primers served as the primers for a first-round RT-PCR of the TCR CDR3. TCRdb re-analysed the multiplex PCR reads in MiXCR, keeping a single row per CDR3 protein. The data hold hundreds of thousands of distinct CDR3 sequences, with 25% observed a single time. Study-wide results and limits: Within blood appeared most thyroid clonotypes that had expanded above 0.001.

The V call is TRBV12-3 or TRBV12-4, the J call TRBJ2-5; 10 bases are shared with TRBD2. This receptor was taken from a man aged 40-49 years with Graves' hyperthyroidism that later progressed to Graves' ophthalmopathy. The source material was blood. Written as DNA, the CDR3 is TGTGCCAGCAGGGGGACTAGCGACCAAGAGACCCAGTACTTC. This codes for CASRGTSDQETQYF.